This entry lists 10 T cell receptor beta chains sequenced from one sample in a study of cytomegalovirus exposure and HLA in healthy donors. The PCR made use of 60 Vbeta and 13 Jbeta primers. Assay: immunoSEQ multiplex PCR; the TCRdb copy retains only in-frame clones and omits some. Altogether over 150,000 clones are present, over 60% being singletons, with the ten largest covering about 2.7%. Sequencing was performed on PBMCs. These receptors all stem from a woman aged 25 to 39 in good health and CMV-seronegative.

Points on this clone: Other DNA sequences in the same sample also yield this CDR3. V is TRBV29-1 and J is TRBJ2-1; no firm D call. This CDR3 has 11 residues. V gave up 7 bases and J gave up 1 base, with 5 bases separating them. Germline CDR1 is SQVTM and CDR2 is ANQGSEA. This CDR3 is CSARSYNEQFF. CDR3 DNA: TGCAGCGCCAGGTCCTACAATGAGCAGTTCTTC.

This chain joins TRBV4-1 and TRBJ2-1; D is uncertain. Germline V gene lookup returns CDR1 MGHRA and CDR2 YSYEKL. CDR3 length: 14 residues. V was shortened by 0 bases and J by 8 bases, with 11 bases between the two germline ends. The CDR3 loop reads CASSQDLSRDEQFF. Written as DNA, the CDR3 is TGCGCCAGCAGCCAAGATCTAAGCCGGGATGAGCAGTTCTTC.

In its sample, this clone was seen a few times. The DNA of the CDR3 is TGTGCCAGCAGCTTATTAGGGGCTATGGATGAGCAGTTCTTC. Amino acid sequence: CASSLLGAMDEQFF. The chain links TRBV7-6 to TRBJ2-1; the D gene is possibly TRBD1 (5 bases). The CDR3 length is 14 residues. In germline, CDR1 is SGHVS, CDR2 FNYEAQ. V was cut by 2 bases and J by 8 bases, with 13 bases left in between.

The J gene is TRBJ2-1, the V gene TRBV15; 11 bases fit TRBD1. Germline V gene lookup returns CDR1 LNHNV and CDR2 YYDKDF (reference sequence). This CDR3 spans 16 amino acids. V trimming: 0 bases; J trimming: 2 bases; junction bases outside the gene matches: 0. CDR3 in amino acids: CATSREGQGAYNEQFF. The CDR3, as DNA: TGTGCCACCAGCAGAGAGGGACAGGGGGCCTACAATGAGCAGTTCTTC.

Only one count was recorded for this clone. The chain links TRBV21-1 to TRBJ2-1; TRBD2 reflects the table's D call only, with no check against the DNA. TRBV21-1 corresponds to a pseudogene. This CDR3 contains 17 residues. Here the CDR3 DNA reads TGTGCCGCAACCAGCCTAGCGGGAGTAGCGGCCGACAATGAGCAGTTCTTC. Translation: CAATSLAGVAADNEQFF.

The CDR3 spells CASSLRTDYNEQFF. The DNA for the CDR3 is TGTGCCAGCAGCTTAAGAACTGACTACAATGAGCAGTTCTTC. The rearrangement links TRBV13 to TRBJ2-1, with D unclear. The CDR3 consists of 14 residues. The germline V gene encodes CDR1 PRHDT and CDR2 FYEKMQ (reference sequence). Trimming pared 2 bases from V and 3 bases from J, leaving 8 bases between.

The chain recombines TRBV6-5 with TRBJ1-1; D is undetermined. V was cut by 2 bases and J by 1 base, with 8 bases left in between. The CDR3 length is 14 residues. From germline, CDR1 is MNHEY and CDR2 SVGAGI. The CDR3 spells CASSYGIPNTEAFF. The CDR3 DNA sequence: TGTGCCAGCAGTTACGGCATACCGAACACTGAAGCTTTCTTT.

This clone was counted a few times. The chain employs TRBV28 and TRBJ1-1; 7 bases fit TRBD1. The ends lost 2 bases at V and 3 bases at J; junction bases unmatched: 3. The CDR3 consists of 14 residues. Germline loops: CDR1 MDHEN, CDR2 SYDVKM. In DNA form, the CDR3 reads TGTGCCAGCAGTTTACCCAGGGGGGACACTGAAGCTTTCTTT. Encoded protein: CASSLPRGDTEAFF.

The chain links TRBV25-1 to TRBJ1-5; D gene uncertain. This CDR3 contains 15 residues. Trimming stripped 6 bases from V and 0 bases from J, with 12 bases between. Germline CDR1 MGHDK, CDR2 SYGVNS. CDR3 sequence (DNA): TGTGCCAGCAGCGCTTCGGGTTCTAGCAATCAGCCCCAGCATTTT. It yields the protein CASSASGSSNQPQHF.

This rearrangement joins TRBV5-4 to TRBJ1-1; weak D call: TRBD1 (6 bases). CDR3 length equals 14 residues. Germline V lookup: CDR1 SGHNT, CDR2 YYREEE (reference sequence). Trimming pared 2 bases from V and 4 bases from J, leaving 12 bases between. CDR3 bases: TGTGCCAGCAGCTTATTCACAGGGAGCACTGAAGCTTTCTTT. Protein product: CASSLFTGSTEAFF.